These 25 T cell receptor beta chains were sequenced from one sample in a study of cytomegalovirus exposure and HLA in healthy donors. Primers: 60 Vbeta forward and 13 Jbeta reverse. The repertoire was sequenced with immunoSEQ multiplex PCR; TCRdb's copy has only in-frame clones and lacks some. Of approximately 110,000 clones listed, about 76% were seen once; the top ten hold around 14%. Sequencing was carried out using PBMCs. Source of these receptors: a woman aged 55-75 years in good health and CMV-seropositive.

V usage is TRBV5-6 and J usage is TRBJ2-5; 8 nucleotides line up with TRBD1. This CDR3 spans 16 amino acids. CDR1 is SGHDT, CDR2 YYEEEE, per germline. V lost 4 bases and J lost 11; bases outside the gene matches: 19. CDR3 residues: CASSVAGRTGWWEQYF. CDR3 DNA: TGTGCCAGCAGCGTGGCTGGTCGGACAGGGTGGTGGGAGCAGTACTTC. The full variable domain, completed using reference TRBV5-6 and TRBJ2-5, is DAGVTQSPTHLIKTRGQQVTLRCSPKSGHDTVSWYQQALGQGPQFIFQYYEEEERQRGNFPDRFSGHQFPNYSSELNVNALLLGDSALYLCASSVAGRTGWWEQYFGPGTRLLVL.

The V and J genes are TRBV5-1 and TRBJ2-2, with TRBD1 matching 7 bases. J lost 1 base, V lost 4 bases, and 7 bases had no gene match. The CDR3 is made up of 16 amino acids. CDR1 is SGHRS, CDR2 YFSETQ, per germline. The CDR3 sequence: CASSATTGVNTGELFF. CDR3 DNA: TGCGCCAGCAGCGCAACCACAGGGGTGAACACCGGGGAGCTGTTTTTT.

The chain employs TRBV18 and TRBJ2-1; 8 nucleotides align to TRBD2. The CDR3 consists of 15 residues. J was trimmed by 2 bases and V by 6 bases; bases with no gene match: 6. Germline V gene sequence: CDR1 KGHSH, CDR2 LQKENI. DNA for the CDR3: TGTGCCAGCTCGGAATATAGCGGGACCTACAATGAGCAGTTCTTC. Protein product: CASSEYSGTYNEQFF.

The rearrangement links TRBV11-2 to TRBJ1-1; 10 nucleotides line up with TRBD1. V lost 1 base to trimming and J lost 2 bases; unmatched junction nucleotides: 7. Germline CDR1 is SGHAT and CDR2 is FQNNGV. The CDR3 runs 17 residues. The CDR3 bases are TGTGCCAGCAGCTTAGTTCTGGGACAGGGGTTCAACACTGAAGCTTTCTTT. Amino acids: CASSLVLGQGFNTEAFF.

V gene TRBV29-1 combines with J gene TRBJ2-2, with 9 bases matching TRBD1. Germline CDR1 is SQVTM and CDR2 is ANQGSEA. With V trimmed by 7 bases and J by 5 bases, 20 bases remained unmatched. CDR3 length: 18 amino acids. The CDR3 DNA is TGCAGCGGTCCGGGACAGGGATATAACCCCCCGAGAACCGGGGAGCTGTTTTTT. This gives the protein CSGPGQGYNPPRTGELFF.

The chain has TRBV10-2 and TRBJ2-3; TRBD1 aligns across 8 bases. The CDR3 covers 14 residues. Germline V lookup: CDR1 WSHSY, CDR2 SAAADI. The V segment lost 8 bases and the J segment 2 bases; nucleotides outside the gene matches: 6. The CDR3 nucleotides read TGCGCCAGCGGTAGGACAGGGCTCACAGATACGCAGTATTTT. This codes for CASGRTGLTDTQYF.

The chain links TRBV11-1 to TRBJ2-4; the D gene is possibly TRBD1 (7 bases). CDR1 SGHAT and CDR2 FQDESV come from the germline V gene (reference sequence). The CDR3 is 14 amino acids. V was pared by 3 bases and J by 4 bases, with 10 bases between. Here the CDR3 DNA reads TGTGCCAGCAGCTTGGGGGGACAGAAAAACATTCAGTACTTC. It encodes CASSLGGQKNIQYF.

This clone was picked up a small number of times. V is TRBV11-2 and J is TRBJ1-1, with 7 bases identical to TRBD1. The CDR3 has 16 residues. The germline gives CDR1 SGHAT, CDR2 FQNNGV. V lost 5 bases and J lost 1; bases outside the gene matches: 10. CDR3 DNA sequence: TGTGCCAGCAGCCGATGGGGACAGAGAGAGAACACTGAAGCTTTCTTT. Amino acids: CASSRWGQRENTEAFF.

The chain uses TRBV4-3 and TRBJ2-1, with TRBD2 matching over 11 bases. CDR1 LGHNA and CDR2 YSLEER come from the germline V gene. With 2 bases clipped from V and 0 bases from J, the junction kept 3 bases outside the gene matches. This CDR3 contains 17 residues. CDR3 residues: CASSQTLAGGSYNEQFF. The CDR3, as DNA: TGCGCCAGCAGCCAAACCCTAGCGGGAGGCTCCTACAATGAGCAGTTCTTC.

This chain joins TRBV7-6 and TRBJ2-1; D remains unclear. With 0 bases removed from V and 9 bases from J, the gap between germline ends came to 9 bases. Germline V lookup: CDR1 SGHVS, CDR2 FNYEAQ. The CDR3 totals 13 residues. CDR3 protein: CASSLAKPGEQFF. The CDR3 DNA reads TGTGCCAGCAGCTTAGCCAAGCCCGGTGAGCAGTTCTTC.

The rearrangement links TRBV7-2 to TRBJ2-1, with 10 bases lining up with TRBD1. The junction had 4 bases not matched to a gene; V was cut back by 5 bases and J by 3 bases. The CDR3 is made up of 15 amino acids. Germline assignment: CDR1 SGHTA and CDR2 FQGNSA. CDR3 amino acids: CASSLDRGRYNEQFF. In DNA form, the CDR3 reads TGTGCCAGCAGCCTTGACAGGGGGCGCTACAATGAGCAGTTCTTC.

V is TRBV7-9 and J is TRBJ2-1, with D perhaps TRBD2 (5 bases). The V end lost 5 bases, the J end lost 3 bases, and 14 bases lay between the germline ends. The CDR3 covers 15 residues. The germline gives CDR1 SEHNR, CDR2 FQNEAQ (reference sequence). This CDR3 reads CASSPRTRDYNEQFF. Here the CDR3 DNA reads TGTGCCAGCAGCCCTAGAACGAGGGACTACAATGAGCAGTTCTTC.

V and J are TRBV30 and TRBJ1-5; D not resolved. Trimming took 1 base from V and 7 from J, leaving 11 bases between them. The CDR3 extends over 13 amino acids. Germline values: CDR1 GTSNPN, CDR2 SVGIG (reference sequence). CDR3 region: CAWSETRVQPQHF. The CDR3 DNA reads TGTGCCTGGAGTGAGACGAGGGTCCAGCCCCAGCATTTT.

V usage is TRBV4-1 and J usage is TRBJ2-7; maybe TRBD1 (6 bases). The CDR3 sequence is 15 residues long. Germline V gene data show CDR1 as MGHRA and CDR2 as YSYEKL. Between the trimmed V and J ends, which lost 1 base and 2 bases, there was a span of 12 bases. CDR3 amino acids: CASSQAGQGTYEQYF. CDR3 sequence (DNA): TGCGCCAGCAGCCAAGCGGGACAAGGAACCTACGAGCAGTACTTC.

V gene TRBV7-6 combines with J gene TRBJ1-4; 8 positions agree with TRBD1. Trimming at V came to 3 bases and at J to 7 bases, leaving 1 base not matched to a gene. Per the germline V gene, CDR1 is SGHVS and CDR2 is FNYEAQ. The CDR3 extends over 13 amino acids. Here the CDR3 reads CASSLDRVEKLFF. CDR3 bases: TGTGCCAGCAGCTTGGACAGGGTTGAAAAACTGTTTTTT.

The chain combines TRBV6-5 with TRBJ2-7; D perhaps matches TRBD2 (7 bases). Deletions cut 11 bases from V and 2 bases from J, with 19 bases between. From germline, CDR1 is MNHEY and CDR2 SVGAGI. The CDR3 length is 14 residues. Here the CDR3 DNA reads TGTGCCGCCCAGCGGGGACACGGTACCTACGAGCAGTACTTC. This gives the protein CAAQRGHGTYEQYF.

This sequence joins TRBV11-1 and TRBJ2-7, with 13 bases that match TRBD2. Per the germline V gene, CDR1 is SGHAT and CDR2 is FQDESV (reference sequence). This CDR3 contains 16 residues. J was trimmed by 2 bases and V by 5 bases; bases with no gene match: 6. CDR3 in amino acids: CASSLGLAGVPYEQYF. The CDR3 nucleotides are TGTGCCAGCAGCCTCGGACTAGCGGGAGTCCCCTACGAGCAGTACTTC.

This sequence joins TRBV5-1 and TRBJ1-5; maybe TRBD1 (5 bases). The CDR3 totals 15 residues. Germline V gene sequence: CDR1 SGHRS, CDR2 YFSETQ. Trimming removed 2 bases at V and 4 bases at J, with 13 bases between. The CDR3 reads CASSFMGLGNQPQHF. DNA of the CDR3: TGCGCCAGCAGCTTTATGGGACTAGGGAATCAGCCCCAGCATTTT.

Only a few counts were recorded for this clone. V usage is TRBV2 and J usage is TRBJ2-1, with 9 bases matching TRBD1. Germline loops: CDR1 SNHLY, CDR2 FYNNEI. V was clipped by 6 bases and J by 2 bases; unmatched bases: 5. The CDR3 is made up of 15 amino acids. CDR3 region: CASSYRGPTYNEQFF. In DNA form, the CDR3 reads TGTGCCAGCAGCTACAGGGGGCCAACCTACAATGAGCAGTTCTTC.

This clone showed up just once. The rearrangement joins TRBV7-9 to TRBJ2-5; the match to TRBD1 covers 7 bases. The J call may be incorrect, as the DNA end agrees better with TRBJ2-7. This CDR3 is 16 amino acids long. The germline gives CDR1 SEHNR, CDR2 FQNEAQ (reference sequence). CDR3 sequence: CASSSTSDRYSYEQYF. CDR3 bases: TGTGCCAGCAGCTCAACCTCGGACAGGTACTCCTACGAGCAGTACTTC.

V and J are TRBV11-2 and TRBJ1-2; 8 bases fit TRBD1. Per germline, CDR1 SGHAT and CDR2 FQNNGV. J lost 5 bases, V lost 4 bases, and 18 bases had no gene match. The CDR3 consists of 18 residues. The CDR3, as DNA: TGTGCCAGCAGCTACTCCGGGACAGGCCTGACGGGGGAGTATGGCTACACCTTC. Its protein product is CASSYSGTGLTGEYGYTF.

The CDR3: CASSRWGGERTEAFF. CDR3 sequence (DNA): TGTGCCAGCAGCCGCTGGGGGGGGGAAAGGACTGAAGCTTTCTTT. The chain combines TRBV7-2 with TRBJ1-1, with D perhaps matching TRBD1 (5 bases). The CDR3 totals 15 residues. CDR1 is SGHTA and CDR2 is FQGNSA in the germline V gene. The V end lost 5 bases, the J end lost 5 bases, and 18 bases lay between the germline ends.

The chain recombines TRBV4-1 with TRBJ2-3; 14 bases agree with TRBD2. J was trimmed by 0 bases and V by 0 bases; bases with no gene match: 2. The CDR3 is 18 amino acids. Germline V lookup: CDR1 MGHRA, CDR2 YSYEKL. The CDR3 coding sequence is TGCGCCAGCAGCCAAGATCGGACTAGCGGGGGGAGCACAGATACGCAGTATTTT. This codes for CASSQDRTSGGSTDTQYF.

This clone was seen once. V usage is TRBV7-9 and J usage is TRBJ2-5, with 7 nucleotides matching TRBD1. V was clipped by 5 bases and J by 5 bases; unmatched bases: 11. The length of the CDR3 is 15 residues. Per the germline V gene, CDR1 is SEHNR and CDR2 is FQNEAQ (reference sequence). The CDR3: CASSPGGTYGETQYF. The CDR3 DNA reads TGTGCCAGCAGCCCAGGGGGAACCTACGGGGAGACCCAGTACTTC.

CDR3 sequence reads: CASSLRARVSNEQFF. In DNA, the CDR3 is TGTGCCAGCAGCCTCCGAGCGAGGGTTTCCAATGAGCAGTTCTTC. The chain couples TRBV9 to TRBJ2-1, with D maybe TRBD2 (5 bases). The CDR3 loop spans 15 amino acids. Trimming stripped 4 bases from V and 6 bases from J, with 17 bases between. From germline, CDR1 is SGDLS and CDR2 YYNGEE. Full variable domain (remainder filled in from reference TRBV9 and TRBJ2-1): DSGVTQTPKHLITATGQRVTLRCSPRSGDLSVYWYQQSLDQGLQFLIQYYNGEERAKGNILERFSAQQFPDLHSELNLSSLELGDSALYFCASSLRARVSNEQFFGPGTRLTVL.